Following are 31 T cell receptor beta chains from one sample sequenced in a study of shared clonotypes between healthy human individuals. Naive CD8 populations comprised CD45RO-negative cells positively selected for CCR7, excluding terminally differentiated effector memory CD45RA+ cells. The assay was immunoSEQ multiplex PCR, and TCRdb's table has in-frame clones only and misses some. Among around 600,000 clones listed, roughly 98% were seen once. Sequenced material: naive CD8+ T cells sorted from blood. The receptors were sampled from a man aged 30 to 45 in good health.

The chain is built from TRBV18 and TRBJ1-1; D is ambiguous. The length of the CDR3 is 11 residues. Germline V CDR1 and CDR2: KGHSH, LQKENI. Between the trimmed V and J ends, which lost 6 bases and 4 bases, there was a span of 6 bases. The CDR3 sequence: CASSLGTEAFF. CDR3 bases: TGTGCCAGCTCCCTCGGCACTGAAGCTTTCTTT.

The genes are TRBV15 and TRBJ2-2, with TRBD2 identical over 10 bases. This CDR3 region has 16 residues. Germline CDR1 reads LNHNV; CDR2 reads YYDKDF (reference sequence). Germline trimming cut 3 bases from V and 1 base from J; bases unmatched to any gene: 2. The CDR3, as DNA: TGTGCCACCAGCAGTTCTAGCGGGAGGAACACCGGGGAGCTGTTTTTT. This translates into CATSSSSGRNTGELFF.

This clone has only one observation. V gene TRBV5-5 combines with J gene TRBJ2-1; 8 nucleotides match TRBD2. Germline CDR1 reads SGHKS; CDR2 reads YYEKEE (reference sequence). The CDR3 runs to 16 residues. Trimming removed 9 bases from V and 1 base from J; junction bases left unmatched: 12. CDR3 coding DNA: TGTGCCACCGGGGGGGCGGAGGAGAGTTCCTACAATGAGCAGTTCTTC. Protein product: CATGGAEESSYNEQFF.

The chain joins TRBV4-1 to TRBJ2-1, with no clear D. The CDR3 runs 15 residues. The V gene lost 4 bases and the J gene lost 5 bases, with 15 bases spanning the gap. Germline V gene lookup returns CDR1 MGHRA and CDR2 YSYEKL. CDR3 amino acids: CASSLRSQRNNEQFF. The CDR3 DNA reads TGCGCCAGCAGCCTCAGATCGCAGAGGAACAATGAGCAGTTCTTC.

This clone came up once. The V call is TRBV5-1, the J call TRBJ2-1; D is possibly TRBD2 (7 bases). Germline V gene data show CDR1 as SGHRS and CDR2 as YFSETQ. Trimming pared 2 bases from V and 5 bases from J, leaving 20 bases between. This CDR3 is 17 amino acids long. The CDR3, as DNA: TGCGCCAGCAGCTTTCGGGGGGCTTCTACTCCCCACAATGAGCAGTTCTTC. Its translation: CASSFRGASTPHNEQFF.

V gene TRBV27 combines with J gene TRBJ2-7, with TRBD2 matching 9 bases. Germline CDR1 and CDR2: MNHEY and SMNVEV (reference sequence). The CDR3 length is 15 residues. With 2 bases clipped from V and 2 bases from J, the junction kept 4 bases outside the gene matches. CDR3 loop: CASSLTLAGTYEQYF. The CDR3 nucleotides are TGTGCCAGCAGTTTAACCCTAGCGGGAACCTACGAGCAGTACTTC.

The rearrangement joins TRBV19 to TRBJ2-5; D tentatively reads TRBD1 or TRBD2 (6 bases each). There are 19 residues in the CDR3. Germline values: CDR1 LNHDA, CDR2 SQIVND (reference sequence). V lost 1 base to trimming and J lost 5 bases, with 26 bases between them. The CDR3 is CASSIGGAGYTGQRETQYF. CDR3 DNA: TGTGCCAGTAGTATAGGCGGGGCAGGGTATACGGGACAACGTGAGACCCAGTACTTC.

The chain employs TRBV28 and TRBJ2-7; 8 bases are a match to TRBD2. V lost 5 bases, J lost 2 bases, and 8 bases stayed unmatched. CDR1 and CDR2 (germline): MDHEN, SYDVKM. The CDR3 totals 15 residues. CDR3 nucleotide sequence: TGTGCCAGCAGTCCTTTAGCGGGAACCGCCTACGAGCAGTACTTC. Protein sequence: CASSPLAGTAYEQYF.

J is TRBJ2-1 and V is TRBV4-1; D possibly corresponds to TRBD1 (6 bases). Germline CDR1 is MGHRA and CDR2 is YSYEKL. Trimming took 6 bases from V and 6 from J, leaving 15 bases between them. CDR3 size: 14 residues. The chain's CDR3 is CASRLQDSANEQFF. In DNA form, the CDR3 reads TGCGCCAGCAGACTTCAGGACAGCGCCAATGAGCAGTTCTTC.

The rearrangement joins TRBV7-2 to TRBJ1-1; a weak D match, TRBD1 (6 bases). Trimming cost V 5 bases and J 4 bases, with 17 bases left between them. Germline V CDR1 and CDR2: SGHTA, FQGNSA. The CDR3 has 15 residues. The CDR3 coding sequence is TGTGCCAGCAGCCCCCAGCCCAACAGGGCCACTGAAGCTTTCTTT. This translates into CASSPQPNRATEAFF.

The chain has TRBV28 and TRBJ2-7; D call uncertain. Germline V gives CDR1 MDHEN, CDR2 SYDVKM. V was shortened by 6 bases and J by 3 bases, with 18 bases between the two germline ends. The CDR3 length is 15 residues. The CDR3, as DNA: TGTGCCAGCAGCTTCGCGGCGGAACTTCGCTACGAGCAGTACTTC. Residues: CASSFAAELRYEQYF.

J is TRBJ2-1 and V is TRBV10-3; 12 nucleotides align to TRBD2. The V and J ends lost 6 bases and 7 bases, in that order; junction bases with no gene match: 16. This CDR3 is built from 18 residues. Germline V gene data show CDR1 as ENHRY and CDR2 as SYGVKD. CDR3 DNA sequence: TGTGCCATCAGGTCACTAGCGGGAGGAACCCATACAAGAAATGAGCAGTTCTTC. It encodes CAIRSLAGGTHTRNEQFF.

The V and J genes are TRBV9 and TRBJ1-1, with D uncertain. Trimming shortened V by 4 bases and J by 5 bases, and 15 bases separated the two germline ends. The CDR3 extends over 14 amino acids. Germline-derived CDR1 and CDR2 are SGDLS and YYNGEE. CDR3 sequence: CASSPPPLGTEAFF. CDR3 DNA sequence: TGTGCCAGCAGCCCACCACCCTTAGGGACTGAAGCTTTCTTT. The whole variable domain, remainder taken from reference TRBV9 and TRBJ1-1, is DSGVTQTPKHLITATGQRVTLRCSPRSGDLSVYWYQQSLDQGLQFLIQYYNGEERAKGNILERFSAQQFPDLHSELNLSSLELGDSALYFCASSPPPLGTEAFFGQGTRLTVV.

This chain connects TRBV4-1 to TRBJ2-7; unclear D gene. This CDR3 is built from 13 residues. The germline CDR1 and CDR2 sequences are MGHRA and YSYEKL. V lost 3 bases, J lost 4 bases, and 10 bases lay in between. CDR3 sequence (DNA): TGCGCCAGCAGCCATCCCCAGGAATACGAGCAGTACTTC. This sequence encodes CASSHPQEYEQYF.

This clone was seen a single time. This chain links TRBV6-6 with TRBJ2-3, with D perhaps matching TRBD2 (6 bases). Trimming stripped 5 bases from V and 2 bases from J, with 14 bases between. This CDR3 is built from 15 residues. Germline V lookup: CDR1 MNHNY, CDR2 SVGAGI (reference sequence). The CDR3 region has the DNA TGTGCCAGCAGTCTCGTTGGGGGGAACACAGATACGCAGTATTTT. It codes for CASSLVGGNTDTQYF.

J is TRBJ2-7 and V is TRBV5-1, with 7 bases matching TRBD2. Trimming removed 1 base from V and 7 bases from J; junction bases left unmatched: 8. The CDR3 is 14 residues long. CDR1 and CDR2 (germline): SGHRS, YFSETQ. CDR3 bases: TGCGCCAGCAGCTTGTGGGGCGGGAGCGGGGAGCAGTACTTC. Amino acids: CASSLWGGSGEQYF.

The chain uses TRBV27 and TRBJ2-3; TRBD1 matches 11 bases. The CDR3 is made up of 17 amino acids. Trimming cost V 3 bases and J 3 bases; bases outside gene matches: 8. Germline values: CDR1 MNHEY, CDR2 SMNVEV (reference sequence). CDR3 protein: CASSFLRTGGRTDTQYF. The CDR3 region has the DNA TGTGCCAGCAGTTTCCTCCGGACAGGGGGCAGGACAGATACGCAGTATTTT.

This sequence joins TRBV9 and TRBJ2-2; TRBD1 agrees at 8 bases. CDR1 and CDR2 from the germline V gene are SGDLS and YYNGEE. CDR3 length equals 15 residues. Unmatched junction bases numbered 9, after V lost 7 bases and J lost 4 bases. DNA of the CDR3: TGTGCCAGCGGCCGCGGACAGGGAGTCACCGGGGAGCTGTTTTTT. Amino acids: CASGRGQGVTGELFF. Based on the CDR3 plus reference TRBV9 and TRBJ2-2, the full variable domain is DSGVTQTPKHLITATGQRVTLRCSPRSGDLSVYWYQQSLDQGLQFLIQYYNGEERAKGNILERFSAQQFPDLHSELNLSSLELGDSALYFCASGRGQGVTGELFFGEGSRLTVL.

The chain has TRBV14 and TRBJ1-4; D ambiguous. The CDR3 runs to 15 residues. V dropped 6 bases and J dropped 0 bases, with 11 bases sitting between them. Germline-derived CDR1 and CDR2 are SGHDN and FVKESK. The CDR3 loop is CASSPDRATNEKLFF. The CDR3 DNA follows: TGTGCCAGCAGTCCCGACCGTGCAACTAATGAAAAACTGTTTTTT.

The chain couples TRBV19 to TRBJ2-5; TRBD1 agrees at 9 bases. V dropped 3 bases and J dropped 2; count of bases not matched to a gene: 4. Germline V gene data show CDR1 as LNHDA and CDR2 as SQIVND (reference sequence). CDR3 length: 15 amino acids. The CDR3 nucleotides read TGTGCCAGTAGTATTGGGACAGGGAATCAAGAGACCCAGTACTTC. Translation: CASSIGTGNQETQYF.

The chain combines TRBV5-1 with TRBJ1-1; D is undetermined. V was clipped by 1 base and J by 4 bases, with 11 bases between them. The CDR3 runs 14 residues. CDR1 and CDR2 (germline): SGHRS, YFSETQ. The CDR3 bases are TGCGCCAGCAGCTTGTTAGGGTTGGGCACTGAAGCTTTCTTT. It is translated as CASSLLGLGTEAFF.

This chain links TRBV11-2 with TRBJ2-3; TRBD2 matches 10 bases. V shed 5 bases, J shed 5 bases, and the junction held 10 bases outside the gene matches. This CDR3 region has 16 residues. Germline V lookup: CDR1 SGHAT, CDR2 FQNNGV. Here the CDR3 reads CASSRRASGSEDTQYF. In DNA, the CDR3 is TGTGCCAGCAGCCGACGGGCTAGCGGGAGTGAAGATACGCAGTATTTT.

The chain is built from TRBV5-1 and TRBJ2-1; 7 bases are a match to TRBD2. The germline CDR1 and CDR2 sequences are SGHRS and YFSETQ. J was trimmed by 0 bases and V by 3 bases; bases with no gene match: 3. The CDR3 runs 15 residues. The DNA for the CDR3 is TGCGCCAGCAGCTCAGAGCGGGGCTCCTACAATGAGCAGTTCTTC. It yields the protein CASSSERGSYNEQFF.

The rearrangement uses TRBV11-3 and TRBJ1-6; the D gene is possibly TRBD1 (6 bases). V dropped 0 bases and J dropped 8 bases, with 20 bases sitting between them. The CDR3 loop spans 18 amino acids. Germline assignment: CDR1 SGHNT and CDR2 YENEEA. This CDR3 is CASSLDLPDSPIHSPLHF. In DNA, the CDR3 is TGTGCCAGCAGCTTAGATCTCCCGGACAGTCCGATTCATTCACCCCTCCACTTT.

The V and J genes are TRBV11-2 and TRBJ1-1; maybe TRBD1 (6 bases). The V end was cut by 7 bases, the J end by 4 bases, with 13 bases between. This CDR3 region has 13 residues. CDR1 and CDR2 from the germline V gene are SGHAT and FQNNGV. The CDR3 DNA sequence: TGTGCCAGCACCAGGACAGCAACCACTGAAGCTTTCTTT. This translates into CASTRTATTEAFF.

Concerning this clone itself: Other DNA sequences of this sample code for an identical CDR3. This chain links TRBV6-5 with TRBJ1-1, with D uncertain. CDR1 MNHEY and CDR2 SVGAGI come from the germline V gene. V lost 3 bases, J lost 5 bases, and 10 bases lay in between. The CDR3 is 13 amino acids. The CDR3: CASSYGLGTEAFF. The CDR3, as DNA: TGTGCCAGCAGTTATGGGTTAGGTACTGAAGCTTTCTTT.

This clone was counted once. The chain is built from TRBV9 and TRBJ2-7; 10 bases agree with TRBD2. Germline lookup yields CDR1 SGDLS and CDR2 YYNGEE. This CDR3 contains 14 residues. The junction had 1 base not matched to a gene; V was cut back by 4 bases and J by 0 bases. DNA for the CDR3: TGTGCCAGCAGCCTAGCGGGAGCCTCCTACGAGCAGTACTTC. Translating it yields CASSLAGASYEQYF.

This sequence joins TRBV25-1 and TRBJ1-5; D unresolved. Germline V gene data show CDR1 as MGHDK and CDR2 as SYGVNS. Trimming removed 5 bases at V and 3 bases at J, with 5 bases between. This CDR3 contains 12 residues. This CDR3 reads CASSSYNQPQHF. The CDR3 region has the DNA TGTGCCAGCAGTTCGTACAATCAGCCCCAGCATTTT.

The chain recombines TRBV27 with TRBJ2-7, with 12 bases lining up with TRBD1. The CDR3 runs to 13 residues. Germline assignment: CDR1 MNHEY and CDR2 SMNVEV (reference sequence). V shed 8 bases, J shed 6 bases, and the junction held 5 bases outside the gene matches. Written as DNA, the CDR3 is TGTGCCAGCGGGGGGACAGGGGGCTCCGAGCAGTACTTC. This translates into CASGGTGGSEQYF.

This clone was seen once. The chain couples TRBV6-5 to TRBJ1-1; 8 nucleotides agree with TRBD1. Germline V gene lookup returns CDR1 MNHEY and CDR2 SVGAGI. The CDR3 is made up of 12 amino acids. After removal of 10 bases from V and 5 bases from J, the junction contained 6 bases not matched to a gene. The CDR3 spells CATRQGITEAFF. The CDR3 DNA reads TGTGCCACTCGACAGGGGATTACTGAAGCTTTCTTT.

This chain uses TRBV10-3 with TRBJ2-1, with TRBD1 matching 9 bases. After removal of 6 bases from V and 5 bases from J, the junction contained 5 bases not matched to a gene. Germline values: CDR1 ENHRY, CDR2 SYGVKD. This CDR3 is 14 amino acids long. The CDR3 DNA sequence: TGTGCCATCAGATCCGGACAGGGGAACAATGAGCAGTTCTTC. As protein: CAIRSGQGNNEQFF.